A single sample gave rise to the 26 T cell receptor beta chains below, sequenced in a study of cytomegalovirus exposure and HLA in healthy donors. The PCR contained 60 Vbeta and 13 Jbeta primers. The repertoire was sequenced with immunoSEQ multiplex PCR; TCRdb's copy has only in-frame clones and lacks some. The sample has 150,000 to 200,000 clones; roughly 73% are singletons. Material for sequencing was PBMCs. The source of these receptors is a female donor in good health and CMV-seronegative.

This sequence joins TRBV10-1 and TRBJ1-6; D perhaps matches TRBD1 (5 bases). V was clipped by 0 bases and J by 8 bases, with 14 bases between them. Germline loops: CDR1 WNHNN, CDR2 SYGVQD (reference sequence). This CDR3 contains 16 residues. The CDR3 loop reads CASSESGGAQYSPLHF. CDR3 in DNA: TGCGCCAGCAGTGAGTCGGGGGGTGCACAGTATTCACCCCTCCACTTT.

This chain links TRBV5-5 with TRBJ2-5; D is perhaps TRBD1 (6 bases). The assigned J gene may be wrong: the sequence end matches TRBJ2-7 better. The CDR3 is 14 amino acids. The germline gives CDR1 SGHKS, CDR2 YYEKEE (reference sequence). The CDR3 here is CASSLEGHPYEQYF. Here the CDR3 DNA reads TGTGCCAGCAGCTTGGAGGGACACCCCTACGAGCAGTACTTC.

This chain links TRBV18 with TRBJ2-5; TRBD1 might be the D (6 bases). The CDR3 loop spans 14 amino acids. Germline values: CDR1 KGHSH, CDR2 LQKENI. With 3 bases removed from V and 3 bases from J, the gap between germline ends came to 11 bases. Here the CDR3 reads CASSPTGTKETQYF. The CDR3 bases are TGTGCCAGCTCACCTACCGGGACAAAAGAGACCCAGTACTTC.

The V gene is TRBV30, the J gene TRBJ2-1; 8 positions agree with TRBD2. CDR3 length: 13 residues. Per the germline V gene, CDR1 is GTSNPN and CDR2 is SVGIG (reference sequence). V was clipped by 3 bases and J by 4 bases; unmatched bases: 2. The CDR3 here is CAWRLAAYNEQFF. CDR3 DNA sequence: TGTGCCTGGAGACTAGCGGCATACAATGAGCAGTTCTTC. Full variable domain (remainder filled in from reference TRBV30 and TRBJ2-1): SQTIHQWPATLVQPVGSPLSLECTVEGTSNPNLYWYRQAAGRGLQLLFYSVGIGQISSEVPQNLSASRPQDRQFILSSKKLLLSDSGFYLCAWRLAAYNEQFFGPGTRLTVL.

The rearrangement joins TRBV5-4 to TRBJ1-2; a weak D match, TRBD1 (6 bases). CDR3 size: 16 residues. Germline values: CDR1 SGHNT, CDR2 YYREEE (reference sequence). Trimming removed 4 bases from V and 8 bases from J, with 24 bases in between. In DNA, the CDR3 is TGTGCCAGCAGCCGGGTCACGACAGGTCCGACCAGCGGCTACACCTTC. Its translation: CASSRVTTGPTSGYTF. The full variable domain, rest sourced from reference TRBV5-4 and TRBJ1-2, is ETGVTQSPTHLIKTRGQQVTLRCSSQSGHNTVSWYQQALGQGPQFIFQYYREEENGRGNFPPRFSGLQFPNYSSELNVNALELDDSALYLCASSRVTTGPTSGYTFGSGTRLTVV.

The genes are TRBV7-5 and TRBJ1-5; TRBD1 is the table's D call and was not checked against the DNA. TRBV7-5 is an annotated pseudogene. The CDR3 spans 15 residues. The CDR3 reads CARSVGHWLNQPQHF. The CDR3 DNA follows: TGTGCCAGAAGCGTGGGACACTGGCTCAATCAGCCCCAGCATTTT.

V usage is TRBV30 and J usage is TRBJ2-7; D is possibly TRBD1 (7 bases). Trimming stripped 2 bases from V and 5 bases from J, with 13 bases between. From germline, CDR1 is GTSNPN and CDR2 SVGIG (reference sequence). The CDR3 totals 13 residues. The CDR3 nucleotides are TGTGCCTGGAGTATCGACAGGGAGGACGAGCAGTACTTC. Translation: CAWSIDREDEQYF.

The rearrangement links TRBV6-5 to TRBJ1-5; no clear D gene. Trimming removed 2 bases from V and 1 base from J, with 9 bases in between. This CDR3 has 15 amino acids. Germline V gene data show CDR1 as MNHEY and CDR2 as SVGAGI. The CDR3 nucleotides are TGTGCCAGCAGTTACCGGAGGGAAAGCAATCAGCCCCAGCATTTT. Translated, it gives CASSYRRESNQPQHF.

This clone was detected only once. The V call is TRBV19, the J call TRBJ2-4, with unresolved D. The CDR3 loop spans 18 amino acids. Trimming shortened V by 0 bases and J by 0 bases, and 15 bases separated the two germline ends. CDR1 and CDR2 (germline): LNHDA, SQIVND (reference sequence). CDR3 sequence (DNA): TGTGCCAGTAGTATAGAGGGTGTAGGAGCGACAGCCAAAAACATTCAGTACTTC. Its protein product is CASSIEGVGATAKNIQYF.

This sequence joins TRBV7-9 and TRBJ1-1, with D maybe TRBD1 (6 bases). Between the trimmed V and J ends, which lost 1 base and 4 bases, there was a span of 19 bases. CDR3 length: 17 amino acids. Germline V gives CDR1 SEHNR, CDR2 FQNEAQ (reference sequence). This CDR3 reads CASSLEGGAWGGTEAFF. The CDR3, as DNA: TGTGCCAGCAGCTTAGAAGGGGGGGCTTGGGGTGGCACTGAAGCTTTCTTT.

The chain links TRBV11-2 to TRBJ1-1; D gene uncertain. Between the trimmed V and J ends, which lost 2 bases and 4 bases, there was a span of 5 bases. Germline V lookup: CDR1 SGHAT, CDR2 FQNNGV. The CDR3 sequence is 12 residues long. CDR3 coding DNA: TGTGCCAGCAGCTTAACTTTCACTGAAGCTTTCTTT. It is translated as CASSLTFTEAFF. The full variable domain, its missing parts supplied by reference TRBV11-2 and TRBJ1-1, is EAGVAQSPRYKIIEKRQSVAFWCNPISGHATLYWYQQILGQGPKLLIQFQNNGVVDDSQLPKDRFSAERLKGVDSTLKIQPAKLEDSAVYLCASSLTFTEAFFGQGTRLTVV.

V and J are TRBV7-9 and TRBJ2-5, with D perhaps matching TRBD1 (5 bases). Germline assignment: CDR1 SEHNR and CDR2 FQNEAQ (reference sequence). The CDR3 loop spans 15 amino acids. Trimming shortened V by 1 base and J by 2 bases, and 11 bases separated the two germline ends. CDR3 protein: CASSLGVDRQETQYF. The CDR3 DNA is TGTGCCAGCAGCTTAGGAGTCGACAGACAAGAGACCCAGTACTTC.

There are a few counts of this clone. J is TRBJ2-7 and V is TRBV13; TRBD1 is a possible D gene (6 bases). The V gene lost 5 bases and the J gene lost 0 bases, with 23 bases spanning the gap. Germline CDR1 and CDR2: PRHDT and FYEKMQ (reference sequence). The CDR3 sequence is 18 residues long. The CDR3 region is CASSSSYLGGLSSYEQYF. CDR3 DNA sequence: TGTGCCAGCAGCAGCAGTTATTTAGGGGGTTTAAGCTCCTACGAGCAGTACTTC.

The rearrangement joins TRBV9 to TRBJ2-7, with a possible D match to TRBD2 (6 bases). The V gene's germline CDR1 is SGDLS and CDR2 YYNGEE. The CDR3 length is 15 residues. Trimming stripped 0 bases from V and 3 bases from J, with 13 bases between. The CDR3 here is CASSVGPSENYEQYF. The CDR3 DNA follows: TGTGCCAGCAGCGTAGGGCCTAGCGAGAACTACGAGCAGTACTTC.

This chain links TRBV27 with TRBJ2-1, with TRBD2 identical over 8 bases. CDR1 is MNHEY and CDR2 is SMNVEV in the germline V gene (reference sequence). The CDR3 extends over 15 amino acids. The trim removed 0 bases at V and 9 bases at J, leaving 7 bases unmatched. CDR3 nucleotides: TGTGCCAGCAGTTTATCACCGGGACTAGTGCTTGAGCAGTTCTTC. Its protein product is CASSLSPGLVLEQFF.

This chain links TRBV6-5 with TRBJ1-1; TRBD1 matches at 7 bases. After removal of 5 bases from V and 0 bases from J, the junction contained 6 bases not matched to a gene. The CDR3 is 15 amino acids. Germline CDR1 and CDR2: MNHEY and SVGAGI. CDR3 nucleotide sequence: TGTGCCAGCAGTAAGACAGGGTTCATGAACACTGAAGCTTTCTTT. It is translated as CASSKTGFMNTEAFF.

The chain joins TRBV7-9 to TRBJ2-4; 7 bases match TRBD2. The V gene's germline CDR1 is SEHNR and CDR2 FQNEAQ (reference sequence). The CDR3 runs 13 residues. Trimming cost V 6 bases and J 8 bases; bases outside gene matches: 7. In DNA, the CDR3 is TGTGCCAGCAGATGGGCGGGAGAGGACATTCAGTACTTC. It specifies CASRWAGEDIQYF.

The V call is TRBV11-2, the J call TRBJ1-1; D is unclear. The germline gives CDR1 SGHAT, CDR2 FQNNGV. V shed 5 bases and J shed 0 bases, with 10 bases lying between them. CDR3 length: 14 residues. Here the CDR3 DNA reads TGTGCCAGCAGCCGGAGTTTGATGAACACTGAAGCTTTCTTT. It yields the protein CASSRSLMNTEAFF.

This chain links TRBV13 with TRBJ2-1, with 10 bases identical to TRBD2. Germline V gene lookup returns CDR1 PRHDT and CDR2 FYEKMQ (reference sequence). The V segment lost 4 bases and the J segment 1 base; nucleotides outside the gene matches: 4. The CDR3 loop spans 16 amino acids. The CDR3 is CASSSRTSGSYNEQFF. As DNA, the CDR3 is TGTGCCAGCAGCTCCCGGACTAGCGGTTCCTACAATGAGCAGTTCTTC. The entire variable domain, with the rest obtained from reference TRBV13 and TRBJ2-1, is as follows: AAGVIQSPRHLIKEKRETATLKCYPIPRHDTVYWYQQGPGQDPQFLISFYEKMQSDKGSIPDRFSAQQFSDYHSELNMSSLELGDSALYFCASSSRTSGSYNEQFFGPGTRLTVL.

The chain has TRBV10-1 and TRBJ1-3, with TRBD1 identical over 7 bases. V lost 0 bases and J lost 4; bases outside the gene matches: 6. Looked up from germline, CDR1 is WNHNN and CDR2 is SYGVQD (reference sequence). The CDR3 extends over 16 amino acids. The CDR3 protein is CASSESPQGSGNTIYF. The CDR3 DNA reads TGCGCCAGCAGTGAGTCGCCACAGGGGTCCGGAAACACCATATATTTT.

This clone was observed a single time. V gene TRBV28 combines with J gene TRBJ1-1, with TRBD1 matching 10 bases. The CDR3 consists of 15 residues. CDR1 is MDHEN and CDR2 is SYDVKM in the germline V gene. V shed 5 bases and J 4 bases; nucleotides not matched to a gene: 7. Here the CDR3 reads CASSPWGQGSTEAFF. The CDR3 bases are TGTGCCAGCAGTCCCTGGGGACAGGGGAGCACTGAAGCTTTCTTT.

The CDR3 DNA reads as TGTGCCAGCAGCCGGGACAGGTGGGACACTGAAGCTTTCTTT. This codes for CASSRDRWDTEAFF. The chain carries TRBV11-2 and TRBJ1-1; 8 bases line up with TRBD1. The CDR3 sequence is 14 residues long. V lost 5 bases, J lost 3 bases, and 5 bases stayed unmatched. Germline V gene lookup returns CDR1 SGHAT and CDR2 FQNNGV.

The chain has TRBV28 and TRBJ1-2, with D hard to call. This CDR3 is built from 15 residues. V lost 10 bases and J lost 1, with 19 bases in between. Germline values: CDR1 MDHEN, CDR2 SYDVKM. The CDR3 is CATQPLLGSNYGYTF. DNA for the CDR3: TGTGCCACCCAACCCCTCCTTGGCAGTAACTATGGCTACACCTTC.

The CDR3 DNA reads TGTGCCAGCAGCGGAGGGGGACAGGGGAACAATCAGCCCCAGCATTTT. This gives the protein CASSGGGQGNNQPQHF. The gene calls are TRBV9 and TRBJ1-5, with 10 bases lining up with TRBD1. The germline gives CDR1 SGDLS, CDR2 YYNGEE. V lost 3 bases, J lost 3 bases, and 6 bases stayed unmatched. The CDR3 runs 16 residues.

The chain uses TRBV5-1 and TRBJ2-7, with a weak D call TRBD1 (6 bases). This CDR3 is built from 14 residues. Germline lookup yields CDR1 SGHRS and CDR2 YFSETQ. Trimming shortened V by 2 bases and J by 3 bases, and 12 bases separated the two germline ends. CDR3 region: CASSLEDSSYEQYF. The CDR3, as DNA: TGCGCCAGCAGCTTAGAGGACAGCAGCTACGAGCAGTACTTC.

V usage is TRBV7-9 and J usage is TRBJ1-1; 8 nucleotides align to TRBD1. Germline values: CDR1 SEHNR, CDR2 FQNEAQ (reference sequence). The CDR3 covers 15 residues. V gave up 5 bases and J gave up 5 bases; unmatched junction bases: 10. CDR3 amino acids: CASSPSQGVGTEAFF. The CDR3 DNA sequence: TGTGCCAGCAGCCCTTCACAGGGGGTCGGAACTGAAGCTTTCTTT. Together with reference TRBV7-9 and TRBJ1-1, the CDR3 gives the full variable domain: DTGVSQNPRHKITKRGQNVTFRCDPISEHNRLYWYRQTLGQGPEFLTYFQNEAQLEKSRLLSDRFSAERPKGSFSTLEIQRTEQGDSAMYLCASSPSQGVGTEAFFGQGTRLTVV.